This TCR beta chain was obtained from a study of a mutant IDH1 vaccine in newly diagnosed glioma. Regarding time point: baseline, week 1 (first vaccination visit). Sample treatment: pre-vaccination baseline after standard-of-care therapy. The trim removed 2 bases at V and 1 base at J, leaving 3 bases unmatched. CDR3 length: 15 amino acids. The germline CDR1 and CDR2 sequences are ENHRY and SYGVKD. Using immunoSEQ multiplex PCR, the repertoire was profiled, and TCRdb retains in-frame clones only, with some absent. The table shows 70,000 to 95,000 clones, with 82% occurring only once. This clonotype was obtained from a man aged 40-49 years with glioma. Some clones in this sample may be carry-over from other donors' samples. V and J are TRBV10-3 and TRBJ1-1, with 8 bases matching TRBD1. The input for sequencing was PBMCs, taken from a glioma patient treated with radiotherapy, temozolomide or both. CDR3 in DNA: TGTGCCATCAGTGAGCCTGGACAGGGGAACACTGAAGCTTTCTTT. Translation gives CAISEPGQGNTEAFF.